The present TCR beta chain was sequenced within a study of blood T cells in healthy people across ages. Through a sample-barcoded 5' primer and a J-beta primer mix, a second PCR was run for roughly 7 to 12 cycles. TCRdb re-derived calls from the 5' RACE reads in MiXCR, one entry per CDR3 protein. The table has 1.8 million or so distinct CDR3 sequences, roughly two fifths seen once. This clonotype was observed a few times. The CDR3 is made up of 15 amino acids. Trimming cost V 6 bases and J 5 bases, with 20 bases left between them. CDR1 PRHDT and CDR2 FYEKMQ come from the germline V gene (reference sequence).

The gene calls are TRBV13 and TRBJ2-7; tentative D call: TRBD2 (7 bases). The sample taken for sequencing was blood. The clonotype comes from a human donor in good health. CDR3 in DNA: TGTGCCAGCAGGGTCTGGCGGGGGCCGTTAGACGAGCAGTACTTC. Translation gives CASRVWRGPLDEQYF.